This T cell receptor beta chain derives from a study of T cell clonotyping in hematopoietic cell transplantation (dated by TCRdb to the early 2020s). Context from the whole study: Recipient samples taken before transplant were collected after cytoreduction. Recruitment of patients ran from 2015 to early 2017, and follow-up continued until late 2020 or until death. In the study, 135 blood samples were gathered from over 30 consecutive transplant recipients and their related donors. Overall results and qualifications from the work: Donor and pretransplant recipient Inverse Simpson Index values predicted broader posttransplant TCR repertoire diversity. A decrease in recipient TCR diversity was observed after transplant, and a progressive increase in pathologically expanded clonotypes was seen from day 30 to day 180. Only a small fraction of recipient repertoires overlapped donor repertoires, with over 95% appearing de novo at the given depth. The sample size was limited and the cells went unsorted, which meant the CD4 and CD8 repertoire contributions could not be told apart.

Concerning this clone itself: The antigen it recognizes is unknown. Base qualities were left out, and no much larger clone turns up one base away.

With the immunoSEQ assay, which is a bias-controlled multiplex PCR relying on V- and J-specific primers, TCR beta CDR3 regions were amplified from genomic DNA. A proprietary barcode and Illumina adapter sequences were added to the CDR3 amplicons in a second PCR step. An Illumina MiSeq instrument was used to sequence the CDR3 libraries. The paper's processing steps were these. immunoSEQ Analyzer 3.0 was used for export and quality control, with R Bioconductor and Immunarch used for downstream analyses. Only productive rearrangements in the normalized downsampled data set went into calculating the repertoire metrics. In the normalized cohort, a clonotype counted as pathologically expanded if the clonotype was larger than 5 templates. The Inverse Simpson Index was used to measure repertoire diversity. CMV-specificity analyses were carried out on the non-normalized data set to capture all clonotypes. Imported from immuneACCESS, the table was reduced by TCRdb to in-frame sequences with V and J called. These copies leave out some clones; in studies compared against another copy, an unresolved V gene accounts for under half, and the cause of the remainder is not known. Clone size and the V and J calls come from that table; the DNA yielded D and trimming. The sample table holds about 43,000 clones, of which 85% were seen once. The ten top clones hold 2.5% to 3.5% of the sample.

Interpreted using the paper, the time point label stands for: recipient sample about 28 days before transplant, after cytoreduction. Blood from recipients was drawn roughly 28 days before transplant, then again at days 30, 100 and 180 after transplant. Using Nuclei Lysis Solution, genomic DNA was extracted from unfractionated peripheral blood mononuclear cells that were either fresh or cryopreserved. This TCR derives from a man between 60 and 70 years old with acute myeloid leukemia. Some clones in this sample may be carry-over from other donors' samples. The sample consisted of peripheral blood mononuclear cells, taken before stem cell transplant.

This receptor carries the CDR3 CASSLSQGGGYTF. The DNA sequence follows: TGTGCCAGCAGTTTATCACAGGGGGGTGGCTACACCTTC. The V gene is TRBV28 and the J gene is TRBJ1-2; TRBD1 aligns with 8 central bases. The germline V gene supplies CDR1 MDHEN and CDR2 SYDVKM. After removal of 1 base from V and 7 bases from J, the junction retains 2 bases not matched to a gene. The CDR3 sequence holds 13 residues, the cysteine and phenylalanine included. The entry retains the CDR3 DNA only, 39 bases that are in frame from base 1.